A selection of T cell receptor beta chains follows, all from one sample in a study of Graves' ophthalmopathy and Graves' hyperthyroidism. MiXCR was run by TCRdb on the multiplex PCR reads, yielding one entry per CDR3 protein. The sample has roughly 610,000 distinct CDR3 sequences, about 24% seen once. The sequenced sample was peripheral blood. The source of these receptors is a woman between 18 and 29 years old with stable Graves' hyperthyroidism. Some clones in this sample may be carry-over from other donors' samples. Both conserved end residues are part of each CDR3. The D gene is left open where the match is weak. The size entry is marked missing in some rows and otherwise reads once, few, many or a size class.

D,size,V,J,CDR3,DNA
TRBD1,-,TRBV10-2,TRBJ2-2,CASSPLTGYTGELFF,TGCGCCAGCAGCCCCCTGACAGGGTACACCGGGGAGCTGTTTTTT
-,many,TRBV6-1,TRBJ1-1,CASSEKGVNTEAFF,TGTGCCAGCAGTGAAAAGGGCGTGAACACTGAAGCTTTCTTT
-,many,TRBV7-2,TRBJ1-1,CASSYGEALGTEAFF,TGTGCCAGCAGCTATGGGGAGGCCCTGGGCACTGAAGCTTTCTTT
-,many,TRBV6-1,TRBJ2-7,CASSENKGEQYF,TGTGCCAGCAGTGAGAATAAAGGAGAGCAGTACTTC
-,many,TRBV11-2,TRBJ1-1,CASSPALAGTEAFF,TGTGCCAGCAGCCCCGCTTTGGCGGGCACTGAAGCTTTCTTT
TRBD2,-,TRBV5-1,TRBJ2-7,CASSLETSDEQYF,TGCGCCAGCAGCTTGGAGACTAGCGACGAGCAGTACTTC
-,many,TRBV12-3/TRBV12-4,TRBJ1-5,CASSRGAISNQPQHF,TGTGCCAGCAGCCGGGGGGCCATTAGCAATCAGCCCCAGCATTTT
TRBD1,few,TRBV6-1,TRBJ1-6,CASSPTDRYNSPLHF,TGTGCCAGCAGTCCTACGGACAGGTATAATTCACCCCTCCACTTT
TRBD1,many,TRBV28,TRBJ1-1,CASSLFSDRESAFF,TGTGCCAGCAGTTTGTTCTCGGACAGGGAGAGTGCTTTCTTT
-,once,TRBV7-8,TRBJ2-5,CASSLALSWGSETQYF,TGTGCCAGCAGCTTAGCGTTATCATGGGGGTCGGAGACCCAGTACTTC
TRBD1,many,TRBV5-1,TRBJ1-1,CASSLDREFEAFF,TGCGCCAGCAGCCTCGACAGGGAATTCGAAGCTTTCTTT
-,-,TRBV6-1,TRBJ1-5,CASSEALLFRGSNQPQHF,TGTGCCAGCAGTGAAGCGCTTCTGTTTCGGGGAAGCAATCAGCCCCAGCATTTT
-,many,TRBV27,TRBJ2-7,CASSLFPDREQYF,TGTGCCAGCAGTTTATTCCCGGACAGAGAGCAGTACTTC
-,many,TRBV19,TRBJ2-5,CASSIAEGAKTQYF,TGTGCCAGTAGTATAGCGGAGGGGGCAAAGACCCAGTACTTC
-,many,TRBV27,TRBJ2-7,CASSAPGRPSYEQYF,TGTGCCAGCAGTGCCCCGGGACGGCCCTCCTACGAGCAGTACTTC
-,many,TRBV7-6,TRBJ2-2,CASSSPDVGRELFF,TGTGCCAGCAGCTCGCCTGACGTTGGACGGGAGCTGTTTTTT
TRBD1,-,TRBV6-1,TRBJ1-1,CATERQGQAFF,TGTGCCACCGAACGACAGGGGCAGGCTTTCTTT
TRBD2,many,TRBV6-1,TRBJ2-5,CASSPLAGGVETQYF,TGTGCCAGCAGTCCCTTAGCGGGGGGGGTGGAGACCCAGTACTTC
TRBD1,-,TRBV30,TRBJ2-2,CAWIDRGLNTGELFF,TGTGCCTGGATCGACAGGGGGCTGAACACCGGGGAGCTGTTTTTT
-,few,TRBV2,TRBJ2-2,CASSRQVAAGELFF,TGTGCCAGCAGCCGACAGGTAGCCGCCGGGGAGCTGTTTTTT
TRBD1,many,TRBV12-3/TRBV12-4,TRBJ1-2,CASSPPRQGGVYGYTF,TGTGCCAGCAGTCCCCCTCGACAGGGGGGAGTCTATGGCTACACCTTC
TRBD1,few,TRBV6-1,TRBJ2-5,CASSRQGDPWETQYF,TGTGCCAGCAGCCGACAGGGGGACCCTTGGGAGACCCAGTACTTC
-,few,TRBV7-3,TRBJ2-7,CASSLNSGDSYEQYF,TGTGCCAGCAGCTTGAATTCAGGGGACTCCTACGAGCAGTACTTC
-,many,TRBV20-1,TRBJ2-7,CSARESTGLYEQYF,TGCAGTGCTAGAGAATCGACAGGACTTTACGAGCAGTACTTC
TRBD1,-,TRBV6-2/TRBV6-3,TRBJ1-5,CASSYSSQGAINQPQHF,TGTGCCAGCAGTTACTCGTCTCAGGGGGCCATCAATCAGCCCCAGCATTTT
-,-,TRBV6-1,TRBJ1-2,CASSRNRAGYGYTF,TGTGCCAGCAGTCGCAACAGGGCTGGCTATGGCTACACCTTC
TRBD2,few,TRBV4-3,TRBJ2-7,CASSQDHRQRGYEQYF,TGCGCCAGCAGCCAGGACCATCGACAGCGGGGCTACGAGCAGTACTTC
-,many,TRBV6-2/TRBV6-3,TRBJ1-1,CASRTRGPEAFF,TGTGCCAGCAGGACGCGGGGACCTGAAGCTTTCTTT
-,many,TRBV11-2,TRBJ2-7,CASSWLSSYEQYF,TGTGCCAGCAGCTGGTTGAGCTCCTACGAGCAGTACTTC
-,-,TRBV6-2/TRBV6-3,TRBJ2-7,CASSRRRAEQYF,TGTGCCAGCAGTCGCCGAAGGGCCGAGCAGTACTTC
-,many,TRBV20-1,TRBJ1-1,CSARVGMPTEAFF,TGCAGTGCTAGAGTAGGGATGCCCACTGAAGCTTTCTTT
TRBD1,many,TRBV24-1,TRBJ2-7,CATSDSGTGRYEQYF,TGTGCCACCAGTGATTCCGGGACAGGACGCTACGAGCAGTACTTC
TRBD2,-,TRBV4-2,TRBJ2-2,CASTQSLAGGSTGELFF,TGTGCCAGCACCCAATCCCTAGCGGGAGGGTCCACCGGGGAGCTGTTTTTT
TRBD1,-,TRBV5-1,TRBJ2-7,CASSLQGTGGSYEQCF,TGCGCCAGCAGCTTGCAGGGGACAGGGGGTTCGTACGAGCAGTGCTTC
-,-,TRBV20-1,TRBJ2-7,CSAREPAGYSYEQYF,TGCAGTGCTAGAGAACCAGCAGGGTACTCCTACGAGCAGTACTTC
-,once,TRBV12-3/TRBV12-4,TRBJ1-2,CASTTGQINYGYTF,TGTGCCAGCACCACTGGACAGATTAACTATGGCTACACCTTC
-,many,TRBV15,TRBJ1-2,CATSRDLGAQGYTF,TGTGCCACCAGCAGAGATCTAGGGGCGCAGGGCTACACCTTC
-,many,TRBV6-5,TRBJ2-7,CASSYGGNEQYF,TGTGCCAGCAGTTACGGGGGAAACGAGCAGTACTTC
-,many,TRBV28,TRBJ1-6,CASSPREGNHNSPLHF,TGTGCCAGCAGCCCCAGGGAGGGGAACCATAATTCACCCCTCCACTTT
-,few,TRBV7-9,TRBJ1-5,CASSLDLGAQHF,TGTGCCAGCAGCTTGGACCTAGGGGCCCAGCATTTT